These 10 T cell receptor beta chains were all obtained from the same sample, sequenced in a study of blood T cells in healthy people across ages. PCR was performed a second time for about 7 to 12 cycles using a sample-barcoded 5' primer and a J-beta primer mix. TCRdb processed the 5' RACE reads anew with MiXCR; each CDR3 protein has one entry. The profile shows roughly 1.7 million distinct CDR3 sequences, around 35% of them singletons. The specimen was blood. These receptor sequences come from a woman between 25 and 40 years old in good health.

The chain joins TRBV9 to TRBJ2-2; maybe TRBD2 (6 bases). Germline V gene lookup returns CDR1 SGDLS and CDR2 YYNGEE. V shed 4 bases and J shed 3 bases, with 16 bases lying between them. The CDR3 contains 16 residues. The CDR3 DNA follows: TGTGCCAGCAGCCCTAGGGACTTAAGGGACACCGGGGAGCTGTTTTTT. As protein: CASSPRDLRDTGELFF.

The rearrangement uses TRBV12-3 or TRBV12-4 and TRBJ1-2, with 9 bases lining up with TRBD1. The trim removed 5 bases at V and 6 bases at J, leaving 7 bases unmatched. This CDR3 spans 14 amino acids. CDR3 protein: CASSGDRAGHGYTF. CDR3 sequence (DNA): TGTGCCAGCAGTGGGGACAGGGCCGGTCATGGCTACACCTTC.

This clonotype came up many times. The chain is built from TRBV7-2 and TRBJ2-1, with a weak D call TRBD1 (6 bases). The CDR3 has 15 amino acids. V lost 5 bases, J lost 3 bases, and 14 bases lay in between. From germline, CDR1 is SGHTA and CDR2 FQGNSA. This CDR3 is CASSLEGDGYNEQFF. As DNA, the CDR3 is TGTGCCAGCAGCCTCGAGGGGGATGGCTACAATGAGCAGTTCTTC.

The gene calls are TRBV27 and TRBJ2-3; maybe TRBD2 (6 bases). Germline lookup yields CDR1 MNHEY and CDR2 SMNVEV (reference sequence). Trimming pared 4 bases from V and 5 bases from J, leaving 16 bases between. The CDR3 extends over 15 amino acids. The CDR3 sequence: CASSSPRRGGDTQYF. The CDR3 nucleotides are TGTGCCAGCAGTTCCCCCCGACGGGGAGGAGATACGCAGTATTTT.

The chain has TRBV5-1 and TRBJ2-5, with a tentative D call TRBD2 (6 bases). The CDR3 is made up of 14 amino acids. Germline-derived CDR1 and CDR2 are SGHRS and YFSETQ. V dropped 0 bases and J dropped 6 bases, with 12 bases sitting between them. The DNA for the CDR3 is TGCGCCAGCAGCTTGGGGGACTCACAGAAGACCCAGTACTTC. Its protein product is CASSLGDSQKTQYF.

The rearrangement links TRBV4-2 to TRBJ1-5; 10 bases align to TRBD1. Unmatched junction bases numbered 10, after V lost 0 bases and J lost 11 bases. This CDR3 has 16 residues. CDR1 and CDR2 (germline): LGHNA, YNFKEQ. CDR3 amino acids: CASSQEWGQGFTAQHF. The CDR3, as DNA: TGTGCCAGCAGCCAAGAGTGGGGACAGGGGTTCACGGCCCAGCATTTT.

The rearrangement links TRBV4-1 to TRBJ2-1; 11 bases line up with TRBD2. Looked up from germline, CDR1 is MGHRA and CDR2 is YSYEKL. V was clipped by 2 bases and J by 6 bases; unmatched bases: 6. CDR3 size: 16 residues. CDR3 nucleotide sequence: TGCGCCAGCAGCCAACCGACTAGCGGGAAAGGCAATGAGCAGTTCTTC. This translates into CASSQPTSGKGNEQFF.

The sample holds a few counts of this clonotype. The genes are TRBV20-1 and TRBJ1-2; D might be TRBD1 (6 bases). Germline CDR1 reads DFQATT; CDR2 reads SNEGSKA (reference sequence). V was shortened by 5 bases and J by 3 bases, with 19 bases between the two germline ends. The CDR3 totals 15 residues. CDR3 in DNA: TGCAGTGCTTTCCCTTCGGGGGCTCTGTACTATGGCTACACCTTC. This sequence encodes CSAFPSGALYYGYTF.

In DNA form, the CDR3 reads TGTGCCAGCGGCCTCAAAGGGGACAACCGTTACGAGCAGTACTTC. Its translation is CASGLKGDNRYEQYF. The chain joins TRBV14 to TRBJ2-7; TRBD1 might be the D (6 bases). CDR1 and CDR2 from the germline V gene are SGHDN and FVKESK. The CDR3 has 15 amino acids. V shed 8 bases and J shed 4 bases, with 21 bases lying between them.

This clonotype showed up just a few times. The chain recombines TRBV5-5 with TRBJ2-3; the D gene is possibly TRBD2 (6 bases). Germline V gene data show CDR1 as SGHKS and CDR2 as YYEKEE (reference sequence). The CDR3 length is 16 residues. V was pared by 0 bases and J by 5 bases, with 16 bases between. CDR3 sequence (DNA): TGTGCCAGCAGCTTGGTGGTTAGCGGAGGAAGAGATACGCAGTATTTT. It encodes CASSLVVSGGRDTQYF.